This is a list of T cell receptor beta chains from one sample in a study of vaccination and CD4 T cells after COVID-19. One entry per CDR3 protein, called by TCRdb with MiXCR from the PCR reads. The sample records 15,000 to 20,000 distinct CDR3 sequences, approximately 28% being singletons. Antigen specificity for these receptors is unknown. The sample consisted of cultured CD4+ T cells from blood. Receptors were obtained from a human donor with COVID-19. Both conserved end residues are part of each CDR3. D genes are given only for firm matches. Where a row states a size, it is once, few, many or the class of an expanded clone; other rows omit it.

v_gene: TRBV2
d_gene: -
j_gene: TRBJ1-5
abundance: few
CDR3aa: CASSVYGGNQPQHF
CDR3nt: TGTGCCAGCAGTGTATATGGGGGCAATCAGCCCCAGCATTTT

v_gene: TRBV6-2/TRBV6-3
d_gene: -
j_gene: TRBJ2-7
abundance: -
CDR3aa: CASRGRWASYEQYF
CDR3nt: TGTGCCAGCCGGGGGCGTTGGGCCTCCTACGAGCAGTACTTC

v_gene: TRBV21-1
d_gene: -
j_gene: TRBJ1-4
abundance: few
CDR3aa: CASIHLDGPQSGEGLFF
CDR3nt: TGTGCCAGCATTCATCTTGACGGTCCGCAGTCGGGGGAGGGACTGTTTTTT

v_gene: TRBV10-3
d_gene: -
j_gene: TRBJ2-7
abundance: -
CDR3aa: CAISADSSYEQYF
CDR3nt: TGTGCCATCAGTGCGGACAGCTCCTACGAGCAGTACTTC

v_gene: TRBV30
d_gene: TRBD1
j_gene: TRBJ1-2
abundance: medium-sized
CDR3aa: CAWSGDRGNYGYTF
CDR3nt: TGTGCCTGGAGTGGGGACAGGGGCAACTATGGCTACACCTTC

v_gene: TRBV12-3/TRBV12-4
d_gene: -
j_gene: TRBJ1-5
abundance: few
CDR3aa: CASSLGVTQHF
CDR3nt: TGTGCCAGCAGTTTAGGAGTCACCCAGCATTTT

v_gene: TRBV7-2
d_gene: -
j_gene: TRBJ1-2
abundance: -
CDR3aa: CASSTNEAAGGYTF
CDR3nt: TGTGCCAGCAGCACAAACGAGGCGGCGGGTGGCTACACCTTC

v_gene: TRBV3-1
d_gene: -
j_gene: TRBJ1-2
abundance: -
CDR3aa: CASSQVQNYGYTF
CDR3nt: TGTGCCAGCAGCCAAGTTCAAAACTATGGCTACACCTTC

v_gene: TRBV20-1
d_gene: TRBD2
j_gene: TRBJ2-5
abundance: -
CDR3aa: CSAAVAGGRETQYF
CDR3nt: TGCAGTGCAGCGGTAGCGGGGGGGCGGGAGACCCAGTACTTC

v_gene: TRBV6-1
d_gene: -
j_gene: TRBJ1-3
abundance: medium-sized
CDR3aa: CASSAFSGNTIYF
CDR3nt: TGTGCCAGCAGTGCTTTCTCTGGAAACACCATATATTTT

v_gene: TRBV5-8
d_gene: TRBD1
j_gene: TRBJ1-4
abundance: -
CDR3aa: CASSFGTGTRFNEKLFF
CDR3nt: TGTGCCAGCAGCTTTGGGACAGGGACTCGCTTTAATGAAAAACTGTTTTTT

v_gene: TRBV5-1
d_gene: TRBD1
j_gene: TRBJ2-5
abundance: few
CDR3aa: CASSRTGVGETQYF
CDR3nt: TGCGCCAGCAGCCGGACAGGGGTAGGAGAGACCCAGTACTTC

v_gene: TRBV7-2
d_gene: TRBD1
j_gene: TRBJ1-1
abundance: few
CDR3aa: CASSPGQHLNTEAFF
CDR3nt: TGTGCCAGCAGCCCGGGACAGCACCTGAACACTGAAGCTTTCTTT

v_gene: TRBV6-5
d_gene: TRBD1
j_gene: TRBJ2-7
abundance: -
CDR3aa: CASSSFGGQGNEQYF
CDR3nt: TGTGCCAGCAGTTCCTTTGGGGGACAGGGAAACGAGCAGTACTTC

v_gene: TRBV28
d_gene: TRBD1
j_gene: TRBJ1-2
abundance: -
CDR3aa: CASSLWGQGFNYGYTF
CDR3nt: TGTGCCAGCAGTTTATGGGGACAGGGGTTCAACTATGGCTACACCTTC

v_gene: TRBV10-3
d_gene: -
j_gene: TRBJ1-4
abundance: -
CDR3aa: CAISPGTTNEKLFF
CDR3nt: TGTGCCATCAGCCCCGGGACAACTAATGAAAAACTGTTTTTT

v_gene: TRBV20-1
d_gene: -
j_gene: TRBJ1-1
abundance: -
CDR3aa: CSARDIDSLHGAFF
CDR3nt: TGCAGTGCTAGAGATATAGACAGCCTTCACGGAGCTTTCTTT

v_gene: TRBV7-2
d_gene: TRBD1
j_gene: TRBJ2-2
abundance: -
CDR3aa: CASSLRTGANTGELFF
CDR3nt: TGTGCCAGCAGCCTACGGACAGGAGCTAACACCGGGGAGCTGTTTTTT

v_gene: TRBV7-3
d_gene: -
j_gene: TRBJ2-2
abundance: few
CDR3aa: CASSRGEARELFF
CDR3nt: TGTGCCAGCAGTCGCGGTGAGGCCCGGGAGCTGTTTTTT

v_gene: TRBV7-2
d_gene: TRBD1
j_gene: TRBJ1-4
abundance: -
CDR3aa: CASSFYNRGLGEKLFF
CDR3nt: TGTGCCAGCAGCTTCTACAACAGGGGGCTGGGGGAAAAACTGTTTTTT

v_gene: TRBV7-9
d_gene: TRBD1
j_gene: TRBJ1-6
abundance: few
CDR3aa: CASSLRDRGHSPLHF
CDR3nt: TGTGCCAGCAGCTTAAGGGACAGGGGGCATTCACCCCTCCACTTT

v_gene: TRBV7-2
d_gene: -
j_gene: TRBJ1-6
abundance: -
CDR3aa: CASSQGLGFNSPLHF
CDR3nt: TGTGCCAGCAGCCAGGGGTTAGGGTTTAATTCACCCCTCCACTTT

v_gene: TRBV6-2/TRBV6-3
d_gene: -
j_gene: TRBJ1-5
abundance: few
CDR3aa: CASSNPNQPQHF
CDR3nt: TGTGCCAGCAGTAATCCGAATCAGCCCCAGCATTTT

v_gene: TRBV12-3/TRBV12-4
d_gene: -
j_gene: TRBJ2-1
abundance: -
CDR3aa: CASSSGQFSYNEQFF
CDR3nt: TGTGCCAGCAGTTCAGGACAGTTCTCCTACAATGAGCAGTTCTTC

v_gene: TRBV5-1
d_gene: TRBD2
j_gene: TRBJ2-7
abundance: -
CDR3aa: CASSPAGGIGDEQYF
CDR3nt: TGCGCCAGCAGCCCGGCGGGGGGAATCGGCGACGAGCAGTACTTC

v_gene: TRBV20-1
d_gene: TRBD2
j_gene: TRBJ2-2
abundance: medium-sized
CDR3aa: CSAPTSGGGVTGELFF
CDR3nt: TGCAGTGCTCCCACATCGGGCGGGGGGGTCACCGGGGAGCTGTTTTTT

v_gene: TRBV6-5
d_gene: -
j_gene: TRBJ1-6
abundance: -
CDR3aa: CASSYSNNLSDVTPLHF
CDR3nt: TGTGCCAGCAGTTACTCGAACAATCTCTCCGACGTGACACCCCTCCACTTT

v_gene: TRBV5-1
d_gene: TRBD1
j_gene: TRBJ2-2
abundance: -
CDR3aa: CASKSGTGAGELFF
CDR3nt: TGCGCCAGCAAATCCGGGACAGGGGCCGGGGAGCTGTTTTTT

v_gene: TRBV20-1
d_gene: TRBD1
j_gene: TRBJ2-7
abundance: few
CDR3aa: CSARGGTGGYEQYF
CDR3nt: TGCAGTGCTAGAGGCGGGACAGGGGGGTACGAGCAGTACTTC

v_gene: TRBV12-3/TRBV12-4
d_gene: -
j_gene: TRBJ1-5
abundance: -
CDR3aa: CASSLESKGVQPQHF
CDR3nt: TGTGCCAGCAGTTTAGAATCGAAGGGAGTTCAGCCCCAGCATTTT

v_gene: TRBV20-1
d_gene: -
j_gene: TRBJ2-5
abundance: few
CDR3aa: CSARDQGGFQETQYF
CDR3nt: TGCAGTGCTAGAGATCAAGGTGGTTTCCAAGAGACCCAGTACTTC

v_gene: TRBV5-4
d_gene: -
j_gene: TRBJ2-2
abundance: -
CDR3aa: CASSLGPNTGELFF
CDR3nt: TGTGCCAGCAGCCTGGGGCCTAACACCGGGGAGCTGTTTTTT

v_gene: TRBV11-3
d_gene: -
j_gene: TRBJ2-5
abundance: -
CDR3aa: CASSHPSRASLMLETQYF
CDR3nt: TGTGCCAGCAGTCACCCCTCACGGGCTAGCTTGATGTTGGAGACCCAGTACTTC

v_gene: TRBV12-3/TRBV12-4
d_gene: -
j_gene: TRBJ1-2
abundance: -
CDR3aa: CASSLRNGRGYTF
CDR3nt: TGTGCCAGCAGTTTACGCAATGGACGTGGCTACACCTTC

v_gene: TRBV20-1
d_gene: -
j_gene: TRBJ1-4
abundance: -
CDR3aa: CSARDERGGEKLFF
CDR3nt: TGCAGTGCTAGAGATGAGAGGGGGGGTGAAAAACTGTTTTTT

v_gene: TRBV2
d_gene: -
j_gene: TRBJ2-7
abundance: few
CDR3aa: CASSSLGSSEQYF
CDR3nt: TGTGCCAGCAGTTCGCTGGGGAGTAGCGAGCAGTACTTC

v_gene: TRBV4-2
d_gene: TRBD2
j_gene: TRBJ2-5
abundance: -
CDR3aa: CASSQATSGGAGETQYF
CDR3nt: TGTGCCAGCAGCCAAGCGACTAGCGGGGGGGCCGGTGAGACCCAGTACTTC

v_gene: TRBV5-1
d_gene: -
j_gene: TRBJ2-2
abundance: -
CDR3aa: CASSAALGKTGELFF
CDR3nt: TGCGCCAGCAGCGCGGCCTTAGGGAAGACCGGGGAGCTGTTTTTT

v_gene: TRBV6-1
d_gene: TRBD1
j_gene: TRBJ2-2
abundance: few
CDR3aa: CASTKKGQGALVSTGELFF
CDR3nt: TGTGCCAGCACCAAGAAGGGACAGGGGGCGCTTGTTAGCACCGGGGAGCTGTTTTTT

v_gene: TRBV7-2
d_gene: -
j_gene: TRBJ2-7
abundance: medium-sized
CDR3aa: CASSFGSSSYEQYF
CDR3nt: TGTGCCAGCAGCTTCGGCAGTAGCTCCTACGAGCAGTACTTC

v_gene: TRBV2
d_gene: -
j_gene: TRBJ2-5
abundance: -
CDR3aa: CASRTGGAETQYF
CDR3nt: TGTGCCAGCCGAACTGGGGGGGCGGAGACCCAGTACTTC

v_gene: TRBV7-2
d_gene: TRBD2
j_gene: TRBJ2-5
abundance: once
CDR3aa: CASSSGLAGGQETQYF
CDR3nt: TGCGCCAGCAGCTCGGGACTAGCGGGGGGACAAGAGACCCAGTACTTC

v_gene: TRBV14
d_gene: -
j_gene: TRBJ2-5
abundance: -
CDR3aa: CASSRDKTQYF
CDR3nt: TGTGCCAGCAGCAGGGACAAGACCCAGTACTTC

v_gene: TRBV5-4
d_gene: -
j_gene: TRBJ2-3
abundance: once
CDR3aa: CASSLAGAGSSDTQYF
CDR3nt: TGTGCCAGCAGCTTGGCCGGGGCGGGGTCGTCAGATACGCAGTATTTT

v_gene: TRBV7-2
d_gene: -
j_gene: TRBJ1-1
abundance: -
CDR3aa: CVSSFGGNTEAFF
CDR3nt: TGTGTCAGCAGCTTTGGAGGAAACACTGAAGCTTTCTTT

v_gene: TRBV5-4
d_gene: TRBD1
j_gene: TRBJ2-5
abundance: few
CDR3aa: CASSRGQGTQETQYF
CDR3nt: TGTGCCAGCAGCCGAGGACAGGGAACCCAAGAGACCCAGTACTTC

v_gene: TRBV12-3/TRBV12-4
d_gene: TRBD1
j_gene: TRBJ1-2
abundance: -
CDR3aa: CASRTGGRYTF
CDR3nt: TGTGCCAGCAGAACAGGGGGCCGCTACACCTTC

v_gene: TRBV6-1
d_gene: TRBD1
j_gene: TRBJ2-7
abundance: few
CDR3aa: CASSARDRAYEQYF
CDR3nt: TGTGCCAGCAGTGCCCGGGACAGAGCCTACGAGCAGTACTTC

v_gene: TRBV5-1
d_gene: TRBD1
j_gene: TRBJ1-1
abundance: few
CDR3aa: CASSNPGQGLNTEAFF
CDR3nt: TGCGCCAGCAGCAACCCGGGACAGGGATTGAACACTGAAGCTTTCTTT

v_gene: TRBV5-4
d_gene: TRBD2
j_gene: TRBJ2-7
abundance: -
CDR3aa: CASSVRAGGLYEQYF
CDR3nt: TGTGCCAGCAGCGTGCGTGCGGGGGGGCTCTACGAGCAGTACTTC